This TCR beta chain was recovered during a study of T cell responses to AZD1222 COVID-19 vaccine (dated by TCRdb to the early 2020s). For the study in its entirety: A total of 233 trial participants underwent TCR sequencing, of whom 207 received two doses of AZD1222 and some 25 received two doses of the MenACWY control vaccine. Enrollment into the trials was organized by age into subgroups of 18-55, 56-69 and 70-plus years, and those subgroups contained about 160, 30 and 59 TCR-sequenced participants, respectively. Findings and caveats that apply to the study as a whole: Conclusions about previously exposed vaccinees were limited because only six AZD1222 recipients were SARS-CoV-2 seropositive at baseline. Because no samples from the day 14 peak response were available, repertoires could be characterized only after the peak T cell response. Reportedly, almost half of the unique spike-specific TCRs recognized epitopes lying outside the regions that are mutated in the B.1.351 and B.1.1.7 variants. The 56-69-year group was small, and its depth increase did not reach significance, likely because of low power. Participants were mostly white British and included more females than males, and it was suggested by the authors that clonal diversity may have been underestimated. After two AZD1222 doses, spike-specific TCR breadth and depth were significantly higher than at day 0 and than in MenACWY recipients. The vaccine-associated CD4 TCRs covered the entire spike protein, and the dominant responses fell in regions 160-218 and 743-854.

V lost 5 bases and J lost 1 base; the stretch between them is 14 bases long. Including the terminal cysteine and phenylalanine, the CDR3 comprises 15 residues. Solely the CDR3 DNA is kept, with 45 bases framed from the first base. The germline V gene (reference sequence) supplies CDR1 LGHDT and CDR2 YNNKEL. The sample's time point label is to be understood as: about 28 days (+/-7) after the second vaccine dose. The sample's treatment or condition label, decoded: meningococcal conjugate vaccine given as trial control. Samples from vaccinated people were obtained from the UK trials COV001 and COV002, which included a single-blind randomized controlled phase 2/3 trial of AZD1222 (ChAdOx1 nCoV-19) in healthy adults. Trial participant PBMC samples were collected at day 0 and day 28 after the second dose for TCRbeta chain sequencing. The CDR3 regions of human TCRbeta chains were subjected to immunosequencing. As for the original processing: Repertoire TCRs were matched against a reference library of SARS-CoV-2-specific TCRs generated with the MIRA antigen-specificity platform. Breadth was defined as the fraction of unique TCRs that were SARS-CoV-2-associated, and depth was defined as the fraction of total T cells that were SARS-CoV-2-associated. Using the MIRA data, each spike-specific TCR was assigned both to the spike region to which the TCR was reactive and to a CD4 or CD8 class. Log10-transformed breadth and depth values were compared by one-way ANOVA with Sidak's multiple comparisons tests. TCRdb retrieved this table from immuneACCESS and kept in-frame rearrangements only. Not all clones are present; in checked studies, unresolved V genes account for under half, and no reason is known for the remainder. V, J and clone size are taken as reported in that table, and D and trimming were inferred from the DNA itself. Across this sample there are 100,000 to 150,000 clones, with approximately 85% seen only once. Clones ranked in the top ten supply around 8.3% of the sample.

To note about this clone: There is no known antigen for this receptor. Per-nucleotide qualities are absent, and no much larger clonotype sits a single base away.

This TCR came from an adult who received the MenACWY meningococcal vaccine as a control. The V and J genes are TRBV3-1 (or the pseudogene TRBV3-2) and TRBJ1-1; no D segment can be confidently identified. The sequencing here drew on peripheral blood, taken 28 days after the second dose of the MenACWY control vaccine. The DNA sequence is as follows: TGTGCCAGCAGCGCCGACTCCGGAGGGAACACTGAAGCTTTCTTT. This encodes CASSADSGGNTEAFF.